This T cell receptor beta chain was recorded in a study of blood T cell repertoires in COVID-19. Study background: The United States, Italy and Spain supplied acute and convalescent COVID-19 samples. T cells, B-cell-depleted T cells, or PBMCs supplied cDNA or gDNA.

In the original analysis: The authors estimated nucleated cell counts from reference gene primer amplification. Assay: immunoSEQ multiplex PCR; the TCRdb copy retains only in-frame clones and omits some. That table gives V, J and clone size, and the DNA gave D and trimming. The repertoire holds around 81,000 clones, with almost 85% as singletons. V was pared by 6 bases and J by 5 bases, with 18 bases of the junction left unmatched. Germline values: CDR1 SNHLY, CDR2 FYNNEI. This CDR3 has 18 residues. Sequenced: peripheral blood. The V and J genes are TRBV2 and TRBJ1-5, with 8 bases lining up with TRBD1. This TCR was sampled from a human donor in a cohort sampled during active COVID-19. The chain's CDR3 is CASSPILGNGQGHQPQHF. CDR3 in DNA: TGTGCCAGCAGCCCTATCTTAGGGAATGGACAGGGCCATCAGCCCCAGCATTTT.